This is a list of T cell receptor beta chains from one sample in a study of blood T cell repertoires in COVID-19. Some clones are missing from TCRdb's copy, which holds only in-frame ones; the method was immunoSEQ multiplex PCR. The data show a few hundred thousand clones, around 85% seen once. The material sequenced was PBMCs or T cells enriched from blood (not recorded which). These receptors were obtained from a middle-aged woman with acute COVID-19. Each CDR3 is given with its conserved first and last residue. D genes are given only for firm matches. For some rows the clone size is stated as once, few or many, or as a class when expanded; others skip it.

j_call v_call clone_size d_call cdr3_aa cdr3_nt
TRBJ1-1 TRBV27 . . CASSLRGTNTEAFF TGTGCCAGCAGCTTAAGGGGGACGAACACTGAAGCTTTCTTT
TRBJ2-1 TRBV4-3 . TRBD1 CASSSRTGRHDEQFF TGCGCCAGCAGTTCCCGGACAGGGAGGCATGATGAGCAGTTCTTC
TRBJ2-2 TRBV19 . . CASSMYSGTNTGELFF TGTGCCAGTAGTATGTATAGCGGAACGAACACCGGGGAGCTGTTTTTT
TRBJ2-1 TRBV7-9 . TRBD2 CASSFGEGLNEQFF TGTGCCAGCAGCTTTGGGGAGGGCCTCAATGAGCAGTTCTTC
TRBJ1-1 TRBV19 once . CASSISGPNTEAFF TGTGCCAGTAGTATAAGCGGCCCGAACACTGAAGCTTTCTTT
TRBJ2-1 TRBV7-2 . . CASSLGGGVPYNEQFF TGTGCCAGCAGCTTAGGGGGCGGAGTACCCTACAATGAGCAGTTCTTC
TRBJ1-1 TRBV7-9 . . CASSFAGNTEAFF TGTGCCAGCAGCTTCGCCGGGAACACTGAAGCTTTCTTT
TRBJ2-5 TRBV28 . TRBD2 CASSPGLAGSRETQYF TGTGCCAGCAGCCCAGGACTAGCGGGGTCCAGAGAGACCCAGTACTTC
TRBJ2-7 TRBV29-1 . TRBD2 CSGGGTSGTYEQYF TGCAGTGGTGGGGGGACTAGCGGCACCTACGAGCAGTACTTC
TRBJ1-1 TRBV28 . . CASNMGGGGAFF TGTGCCAGCAACATGGGTGGGGGGGGAGCTTTCTTT
TRBJ2-1 TRBV5-5 . . CASSSSLSRRSSYNEQFF TGTGCCAGCAGCTCCAGCCTCTCCCGTCGGAGCTCCTACAATGAGCAGTTCTTC
TRBJ2-1 TRBV18 . . CASSDGRGNEQFF TGTGCCAGCTCGGATGGACGGGGGAATGAGCAGTTCTTC
TRBJ2-2 TRBV19 few . CASSIDRSPGIVNTGELFF TGTGCCAGTAGTATAGATCGGTCCCCAGGGATCGTGAACACCGGGGAGCTGTTTTTT
TRBJ1-2 TRBV19 . TRBD1 CASSSDRGLGYTF TGTGCCAGTAGTTCTGACAGGGGGCTTGGCTACACCTTC
TRBJ2-7 TRBV18 few . CASNPPGNPYEQYF TGTGCCAGCAATCCCCCAGGGAACCCCTACGAGCAGTACTTC
TRBJ2-7 TRBV11-2 . TRBD1 CASSEGQGVTEQYF TGTGCCAGCAGCGAAGGGCAGGGGGTGACCGAGCAGTACTTC
TRBJ2-1 TRBV4-2 . TRBD2 CASSQDPWEGIPYNEQFF TGTGCCAGCAGCCAAGATCCTTGGGAGGGTATTCCCTACAATGAGCAGTTCTTC
TRBJ1-1 TRBV27 . . CASIPSRRPETEAFF TGTGCCAGCATCCCATCCCGGCGGCCGGAGACTGAAGCTTTCTTT
TRBJ2-3 TRBV6-5 . TRBD1 CASRQGSTDTQYF TGTGCCAGCCGACAGGGGAGCACAGATACGCAGTATTTT
TRBJ2-3 TRBV9 . . CASSLGQGTDTQYF TGTGCCAGCAGCCTAGGACAAGGCACAGATACGCAGTATTTT
TRBJ1-6 TRBV28 . . CASSLVQSNSPLHF TGTGCCAGCAGTTTGGTACAGTCTAATTCACCCCTCCACTTT
TRBJ2-7 TRBV11-3 . TRBD1 CASSQWDLGDRGRDEQYF TGTGCCAGCAGCCAGTGGGACTTAGGGGACAGGGGGCGCGACGAGCAGTACTTC
TRBJ1-5 TRBV27 . . CASSLAGNNQPQHF TGTGCCAGCAGTTTGGCAGGGAACAATCAGCCCCAGCATTTT
TRBJ1-3 TRBV25-1 . . CASSEYQGRNTIYF TGTGCCAGCAGTGAATATCAGGGGAGAAACACCATATATTTT
TRBJ2-2 TRBV9 . TRBD2 CASSVELAGVSTGELFF TGTGCCAGCAGCGTAGAACTAGCGGGAGTTTCGACCGGGGAGCTGTTTTTT
TRBJ1-2 TRBV19 . TRBD1 CASKQGSYGYTF TGTGCCAGTAAACAGGGGAGCTATGGCTACACCTTC
TRBJ1-5 TRBV4-1 . . CASSRGGTSNQPQHF TGCGCCAGCAGCCGAGGGGGTACGAGCAATCAGCCCCAGCATTTT
TRBJ1-4 TRBV12-5 . . CASGPGINEKLFF TGTGCTAGTGGCCCCGGGATTAATGAAAAACTGTTTTTT
TRBJ1-5 TRBV10-3 . . CAIRGTDSNQPQHF TGTGCCATCAGAGGGACTGATAGCAATCAGCCCCAGCATTTT
TRBJ1-4 TRBV19 . TRBD1 CASRRDRGDEKLFF TGTGCCAGTAGACGGGACAGGGGGGATGAAAAACTGTTTTTT
TRBJ2-5 TRBV5-1 . TRBD1 CASSNPGQGPGTQYF TGCGCCAGCAGCAACCCGGGACAGGGTCCTGGGACCCAGTACTTC
TRBJ2-1 TRBV5-1 . TRBD2 CASSLAMAGGLVEQFF TGCGCCAGCAGCTTGGCCATGGCGGGAGGATTGGTTGAGCAGTTCTTC
TRBJ1-5 TRBV19 . . CASSIGGSNQPQHF TGTGCCAGTAGTATCGGGGGTAGCAATCAGCCCCAGCATTTT
TRBJ2-1 TRBV11-3 . TRBD2 CASSWGPSPASGIRGEQFF TGTGCCAGCAGCTGGGGCCCCAGCCCGGCTAGCGGGATCAGAGGTGAGCAGTTCTTC
TRBJ2-2 TRBV12-3/TRBV12-4 . . CASTKYTGELFF TGTGCCAGCACCAAATACACCGGGGAGCTGTTTTTT
TRBJ2-7 TRBV28 . TRBD1 CASSNSGTGGAEQYF TGTGCCAGCAGCAACTCCGGGACAGGGGGCGCCGAGCAGTACTTC
TRBJ2-7 TRBV7-8 few TRBD1 CASSFGTGTSPYEQYF TGTGCCAGCAGCTTTGGGACAGGGACGTCTCCCTACGAGCAGTACTTC
TRBJ1-3 TRBV6-5 . . CASSQEGSGNTIYF TGTGCCAGCAGTCAGGAGGGCTCTGGAAACACCATATATTTT
TRBJ1-5 TRBV7-5 . . CVRSLIDRVVASNQPQHF TGTGTCAGAAGCCTGATCGACAGGGTGGTGGCTAGCAATCAGCCCCAGCATTTT
TRBJ2-1 TRBV7-9 . . CASSRRLDEQFF TGTGCCAGCAGCCGCAGACTAGATGAGCAGTTCTTC
TRBJ1-2 TRBV6-5 . . CASSYSGDGDYYGYTF TGTGCCAGCAGTTACTCAGGTGACGGGGATTACTATGGCTACACCTTC
TRBJ1-2 TRBV12-1 . . CASSFAALFHYGYTF TGTGCCAGCAGCTTTGCAGCATTATTCCACTATGGCTACACCTTC
TRBJ1-2 TRBV3-1/TRBV3-2 . . CASSRRVQGGYVGYTF TGTGCCAGCAGCCGCCGGGTACAGGGCGGATACGTTGGCTACACCTTC
TRBJ2-5 TRBV28 . . CASSSPGTQYF TGTGCCAGCAGTTCCCCGGGGACCCAGTACTTC
TRBJ1-1 TRBV27 . . CASSLSWTLLGNTEAFF TGTGCCAGCAGTTTATCCTGGACGTTACTAGGGAACACTGAAGCTTTCTTT
TRBJ2-1 TRBV28 few . CASSLWGPTGMGEQFF TGTGCCAGCAGTTTATGGGGTCCCACAGGGATGGGTGAGCAGTTCTTC
TRBJ1-2 TRBV6-1 few . CASSDTNRGARYGYTF TGTGCCAGCAGTGATACGAATCGGGGGGCGCGTTATGGCTACACCTTC
TRBJ2-5 TRBV10-1 . . CASSDQPGLETQYF TGCGCCAGCAGTGACCAGCCAGGGTTAGAGACCCAGTACTTC
TRBJ1-5 TRBV27 . TRBD1 CASSLTWDRRYSNQPQHF TGTGCCAGCAGTTTAACCTGGGACAGAAGATATAGCAATCAGCCCCAGCATTTT
TRBJ1-4 TRBV5-4 . TRBD1 CASSLGGTGSEKLFF TGTGCCAGCAGCTTGGGAGGGACAGGGTCCGAAAAACTGTTTTTT
TRBJ2-3 TRBV28 . . CASSQSSTDTQYF TGTGCCAGCAGTCAGTCGAGCACAGATACGCAGTATTTT
TRBJ2-1 TRBV3-1/TRBV3-2 . . CASSQWLREFGNEQFF TGTGCCAGCAGCCAATGGCTCCGGGAGTTTGGAAATGAGCAGTTCTTC
TRBJ1-1 TRBV7-3 . . CASSLDSGGRTEAFF TGTGCCAGCAGCTTAGACTCGGGGGGTAGGACTGAAGCTTTCTTT
TRBJ2-2 TRBV3-1/TRBV3-2 once . CASSQDVPINTGELFF TGTGCCAGCAGCCAAGATGTGCCTATTAACACCGGGGAGCTGTTTTTT
TRBJ2-5 TRBV4-2 . . CASSQSTNRMETQYF TGTGCCAGCAGCCAATCTACTAACAGGATGGAGACCCAGTACTTC
TRBJ2-5 TRBV7-2 . . CASSLGGGYQETQYF TGTGCCAGCAGCTTAGGTGGCGGATACCAAGAGACCCAGTACTTC
TRBJ2-2 TRBV27 few TRBD2 CASRRTSGRVNTGELFF TGTGCCAGCAGGCGGACTAGCGGGAGGGTGAACACCGGGGAGCTGTTTTTT
TRBJ2-1 TRBV5-1 . . CASSLGTGYNEQFF TGCGCCAGCAGCTTGGGTACAGGGTACAATGAGCAGTTCTTC